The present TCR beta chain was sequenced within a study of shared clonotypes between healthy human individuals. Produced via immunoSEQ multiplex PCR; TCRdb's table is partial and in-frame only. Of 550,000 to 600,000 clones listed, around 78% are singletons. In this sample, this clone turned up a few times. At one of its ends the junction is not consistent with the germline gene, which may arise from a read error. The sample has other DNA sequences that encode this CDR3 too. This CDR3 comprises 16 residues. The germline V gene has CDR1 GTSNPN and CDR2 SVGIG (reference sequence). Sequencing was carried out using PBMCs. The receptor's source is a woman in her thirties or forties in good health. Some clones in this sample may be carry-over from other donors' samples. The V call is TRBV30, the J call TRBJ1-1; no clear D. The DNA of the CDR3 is TGTGCCTGGAGGCCGAAGTTAGGACCCGGCGGGGATGAAGCTTTATTT. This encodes CAWRPKLGPGGDEALF.